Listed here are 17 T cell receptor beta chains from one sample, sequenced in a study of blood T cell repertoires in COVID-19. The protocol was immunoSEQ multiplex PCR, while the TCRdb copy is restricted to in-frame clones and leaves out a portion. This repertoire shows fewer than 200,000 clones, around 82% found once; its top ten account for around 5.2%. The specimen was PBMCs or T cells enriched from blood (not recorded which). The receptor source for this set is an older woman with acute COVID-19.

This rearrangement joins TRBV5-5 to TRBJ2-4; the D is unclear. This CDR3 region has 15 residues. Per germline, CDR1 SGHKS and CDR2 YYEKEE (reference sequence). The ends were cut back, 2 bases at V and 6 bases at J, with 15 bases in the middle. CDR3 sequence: CASSFEPGRSNIQYF. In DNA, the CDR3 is TGTGCCAGCAGCTTCGAGCCAGGTCGGTCAAACATTCAGTACTTC.

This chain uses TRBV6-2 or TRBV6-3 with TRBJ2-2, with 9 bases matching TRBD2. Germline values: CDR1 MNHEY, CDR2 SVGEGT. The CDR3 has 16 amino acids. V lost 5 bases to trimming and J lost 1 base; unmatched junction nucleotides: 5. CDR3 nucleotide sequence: TGTGCCAGCAGTCGGCCTAGCGGGGTGAACACCGGGGAGCTGTTTTTT. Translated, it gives CASSRPSGVNTGELFF.

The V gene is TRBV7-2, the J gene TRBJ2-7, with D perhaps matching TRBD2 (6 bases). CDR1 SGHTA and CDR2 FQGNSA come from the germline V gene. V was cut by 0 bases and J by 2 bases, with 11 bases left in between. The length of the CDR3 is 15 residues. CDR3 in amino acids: CASSLASGSTYEQYF. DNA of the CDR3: TGTGCCAGCAGCTTAGCCAGCGGGTCCACCTACGAGCAGTACTTC.

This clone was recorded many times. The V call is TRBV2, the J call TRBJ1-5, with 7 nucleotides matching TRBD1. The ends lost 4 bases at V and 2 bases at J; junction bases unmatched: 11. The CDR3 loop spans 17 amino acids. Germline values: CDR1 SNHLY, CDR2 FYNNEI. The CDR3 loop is CASSVRGTVNRNQPQHF. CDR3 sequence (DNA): TGTGCCAGCAGTGTTCGGGGGACAGTCAATCGCAATCAGCCCCAGCATTTT.

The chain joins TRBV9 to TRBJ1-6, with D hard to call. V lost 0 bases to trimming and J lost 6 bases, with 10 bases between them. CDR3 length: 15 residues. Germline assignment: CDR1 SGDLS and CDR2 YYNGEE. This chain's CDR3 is CASSVVGWANSPLHF. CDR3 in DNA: TGTGCCAGCAGCGTAGTAGGTTGGGCTAATTCACCCCTCCACTTT.

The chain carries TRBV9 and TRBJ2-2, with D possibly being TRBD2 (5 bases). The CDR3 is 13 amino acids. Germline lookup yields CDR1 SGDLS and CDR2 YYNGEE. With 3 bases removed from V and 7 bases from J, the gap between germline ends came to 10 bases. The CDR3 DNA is TGTGCCAGCAGCGGCTCTCGGGGCGGGGAGCTGTTTTTT. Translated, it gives CASSGSRGGELFF.

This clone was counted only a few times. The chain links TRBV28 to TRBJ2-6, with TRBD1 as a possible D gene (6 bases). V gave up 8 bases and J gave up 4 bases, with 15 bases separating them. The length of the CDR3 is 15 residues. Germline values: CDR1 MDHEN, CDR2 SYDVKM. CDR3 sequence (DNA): TGTGCCAGCGGGGGCGCGGTATCCGGGGCCAACGTCCTGACTTTC. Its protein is CASGGAVSGANVLTF.

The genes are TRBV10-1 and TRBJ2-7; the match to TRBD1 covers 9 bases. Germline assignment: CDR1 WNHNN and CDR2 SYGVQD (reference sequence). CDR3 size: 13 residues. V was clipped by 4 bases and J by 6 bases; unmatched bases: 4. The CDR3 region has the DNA TGCGCCAGCAGTGCACAGGGGGCTAGCGAGCAGTACGTC. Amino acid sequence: CASSAQGASEQYV.

The DNA for the CDR3 is TGCGCCAGCAGCCAAGCGGGGGTGTCAGCAGATACGCAGTATTTT. The encoded protein is CASSQAGVSADTQYF. The chain carries TRBV4-1 and TRBJ2-3; maybe TRBD2 (6 bases). Trimming removed 1 base at V and 4 bases at J, with 12 bases between. Germline V CDR1 and CDR2: MGHRA, YSYEKL. The CDR3 consists of 15 residues.

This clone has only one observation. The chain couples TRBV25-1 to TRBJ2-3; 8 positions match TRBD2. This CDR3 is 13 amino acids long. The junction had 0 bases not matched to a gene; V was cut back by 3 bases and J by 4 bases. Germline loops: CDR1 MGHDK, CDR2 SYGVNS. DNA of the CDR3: TGTGCCAGCAGTGAGCGGGGGGCAGATACGCAGTATTTT. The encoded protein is CASSERGADTQYF.

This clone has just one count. CDR3 bases: TGCAGCTTCCGACAGGGGGCGCTTTCTAGCCCCAATGAGCAGTTCTTC. It translates to CSFRQGALSSPNEQFF. V and J are TRBV29-1 and TRBJ2-1, with 10 positions matching TRBD1. This CDR3 contains 16 residues. Per germline, CDR1 SQVTM and CDR2 ANQGSEA. Germline trimming cut 8 bases from V and 6 bases from J; bases unmatched to any gene: 16.

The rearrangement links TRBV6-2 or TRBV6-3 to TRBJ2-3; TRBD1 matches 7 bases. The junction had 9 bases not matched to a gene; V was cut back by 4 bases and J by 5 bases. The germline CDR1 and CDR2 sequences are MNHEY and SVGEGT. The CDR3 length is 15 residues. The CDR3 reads CASSSLGQFGDTQYF. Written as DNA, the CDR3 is TGTGCCAGCAGTTCCTTGGGACAGTTTGGAGATACGCAGTATTTT.

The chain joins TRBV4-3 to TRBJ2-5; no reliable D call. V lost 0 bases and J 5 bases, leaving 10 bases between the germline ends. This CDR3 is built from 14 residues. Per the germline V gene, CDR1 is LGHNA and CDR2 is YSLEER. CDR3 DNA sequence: TGCGCCAGCAGCCAAGAGGGCCAGTACGAGACCCAGTACTTC. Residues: CASSQEGQYETQYF.

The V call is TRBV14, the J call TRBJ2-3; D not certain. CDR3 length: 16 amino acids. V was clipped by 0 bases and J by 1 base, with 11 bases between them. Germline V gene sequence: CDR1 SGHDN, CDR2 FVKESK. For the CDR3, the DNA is TGTGCCAGCAGCCAAGATATCCAGCGACGCACAGATACGCAGTATTTT. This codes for CASSQDIQRRTDTQYF.

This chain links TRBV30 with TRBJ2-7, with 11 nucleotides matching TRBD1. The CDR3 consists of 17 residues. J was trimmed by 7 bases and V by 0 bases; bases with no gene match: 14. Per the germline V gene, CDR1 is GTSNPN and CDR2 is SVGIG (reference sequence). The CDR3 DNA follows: TGTGCCTGGAGTGTAAAGCCGGGACAGGGGGTGATTGGGGAGCAGTACGTC. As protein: CAWSVKPGQGVIGEQYV.

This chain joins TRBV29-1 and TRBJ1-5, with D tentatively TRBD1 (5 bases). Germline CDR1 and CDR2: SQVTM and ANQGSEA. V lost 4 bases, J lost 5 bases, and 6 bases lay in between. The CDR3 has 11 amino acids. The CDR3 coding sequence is TGCAGCGTTGGGGGGGATCAGCCCCAGCATTTT. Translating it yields CSVGGDQPQHF.

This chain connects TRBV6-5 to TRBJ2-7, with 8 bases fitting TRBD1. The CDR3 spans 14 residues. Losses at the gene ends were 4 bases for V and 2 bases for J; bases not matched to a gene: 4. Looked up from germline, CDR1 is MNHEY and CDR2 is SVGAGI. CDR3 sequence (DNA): TGTGCCAGCAGTTGGGACAGGACAACCTACGAGCAGTACGTC. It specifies CASSWDRTTYEQYV.